This T cell receptor beta chain was sequenced for a study of blood T cell repertoires in COVID-19. As processed by the authors: How many nucleated cells were present was estimated from reference gene primer amplification. Profiled with immunoSEQ multiplex PCR; TCRdb holds only in-frame clones, not every one. V and J calls and clone size are given by that table; D and trimming were obtained from the DNA. Of around 130,000 clones in the sample, about 92% were seen once. While infection was still active, Seattle patients were enrolled and then followed longitudinally. Sequenced sample: peripheral blood. The TCR was taken from a man aged 55 to 70 with COVID-19, enrolled during active disease.

This CDR3 reads CATSRPAGGVGEQFF. The CDR3 DNA reads TGTGCCACCAGCAGGCCCGCCGGAGGGGTTGGCGAGCAGTTCTTC. J is TRBJ2-1 and V is TRBV15; possibly TRBD2 for D (6 bases). This CDR3 region has 15 residues. V was pared by 3 bases and J by 10 bases, with 19 bases between. The germline gives CDR1 LNHNV, CDR2 YYDKDF (reference sequence).